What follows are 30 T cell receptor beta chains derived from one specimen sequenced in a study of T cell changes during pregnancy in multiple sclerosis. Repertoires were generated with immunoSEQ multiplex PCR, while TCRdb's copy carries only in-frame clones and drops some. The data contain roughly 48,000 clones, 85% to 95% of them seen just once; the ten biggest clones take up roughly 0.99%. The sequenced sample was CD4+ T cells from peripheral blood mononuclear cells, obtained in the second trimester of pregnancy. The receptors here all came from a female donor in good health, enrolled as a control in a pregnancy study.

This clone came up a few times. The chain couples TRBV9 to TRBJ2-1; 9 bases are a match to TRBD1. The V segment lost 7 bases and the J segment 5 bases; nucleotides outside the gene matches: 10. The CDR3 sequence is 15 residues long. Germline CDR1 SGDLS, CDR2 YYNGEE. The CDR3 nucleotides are TGTGCCAGCGGACAGACAGGGGGGATGGACAATGAGCAGTTCTTC. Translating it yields CASGQTGGMDNEQFF.

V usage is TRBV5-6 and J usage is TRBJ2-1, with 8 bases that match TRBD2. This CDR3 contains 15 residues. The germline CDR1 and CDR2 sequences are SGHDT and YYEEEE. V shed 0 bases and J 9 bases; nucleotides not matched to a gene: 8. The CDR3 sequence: CASSLEFGLAGEQFF. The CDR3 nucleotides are TGTGCCAGCAGCTTGGAGTTTGGACTAGCCGGTGAGCAGTTCTTC.

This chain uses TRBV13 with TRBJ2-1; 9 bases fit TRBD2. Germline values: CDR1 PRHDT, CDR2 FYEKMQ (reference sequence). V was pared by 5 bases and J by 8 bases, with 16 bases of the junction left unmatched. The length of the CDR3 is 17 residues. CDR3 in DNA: TGTGCCAGCAGCAGACACCCCTTAGCGGGAGTTAGGGATGAGCAGTTCTTC. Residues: CASSRHPLAGVRDEQFF. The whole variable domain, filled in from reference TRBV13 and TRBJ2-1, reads AAGVIQSPRHLIKEKRETATLKCYPIPRHDTVYWYQQGPGQDPQFLISFYEKMQSDKGSIPDRFSAQQFSDYHSELNMSSLELGDSALYFCASSRHPLAGVRDEQFFGPGTRLTVL.

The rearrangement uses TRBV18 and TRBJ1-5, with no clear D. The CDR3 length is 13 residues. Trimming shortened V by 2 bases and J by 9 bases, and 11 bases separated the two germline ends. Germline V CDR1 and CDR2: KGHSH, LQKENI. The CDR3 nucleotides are TGTGCCAGCTCACCAGGGGAGGTTGGGCCCCAGCATTTT. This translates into CASSPGEVGPQHF. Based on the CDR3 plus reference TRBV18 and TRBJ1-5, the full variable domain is NAGVMQNPRHLVRRRGQEARLRCSPMKGHSHVYWYRQLPEEGLKFMVYLQKENIIDESGMPKERFSAEFPKEGPSILRIQQVVRGDSAAYFCASSPGEVGPQHFGDGTRLSIL.

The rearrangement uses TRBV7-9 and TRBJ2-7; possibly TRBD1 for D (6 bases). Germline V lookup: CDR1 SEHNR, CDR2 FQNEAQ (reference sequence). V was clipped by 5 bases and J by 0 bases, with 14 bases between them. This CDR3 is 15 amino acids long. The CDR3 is CASSRTGSISYEQYF. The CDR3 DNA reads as TGTGCCAGCAGCCGAACAGGGAGCATCTCCTACGAGCAGTACTTC.

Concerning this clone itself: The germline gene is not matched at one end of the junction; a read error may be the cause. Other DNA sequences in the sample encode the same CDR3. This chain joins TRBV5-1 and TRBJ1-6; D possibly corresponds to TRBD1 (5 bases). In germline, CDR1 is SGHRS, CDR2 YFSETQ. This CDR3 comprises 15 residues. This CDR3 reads CASSLWVGEDSPLHF. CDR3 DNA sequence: TGCGCCAGCAGCTTGTGGGTGGGGGAGGATTCACCCCTTCACTTT.

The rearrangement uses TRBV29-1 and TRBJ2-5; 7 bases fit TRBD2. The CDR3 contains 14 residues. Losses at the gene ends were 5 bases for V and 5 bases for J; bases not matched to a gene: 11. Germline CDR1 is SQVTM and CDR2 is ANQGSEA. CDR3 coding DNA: TGCAGCGTTCTAGGGCCAGGGAGGGGTGAGACCCAGTACTTC. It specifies CSVLGPGRGETQYF.

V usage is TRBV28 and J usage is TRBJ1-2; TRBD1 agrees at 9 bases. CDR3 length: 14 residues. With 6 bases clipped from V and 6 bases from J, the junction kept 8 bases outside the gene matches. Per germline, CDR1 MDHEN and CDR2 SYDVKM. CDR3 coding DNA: TGTGCCAGCAGGCTACAGGGGGCGAGCGATGGCTACACCTTC. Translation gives CASRLQGASDGYTF.

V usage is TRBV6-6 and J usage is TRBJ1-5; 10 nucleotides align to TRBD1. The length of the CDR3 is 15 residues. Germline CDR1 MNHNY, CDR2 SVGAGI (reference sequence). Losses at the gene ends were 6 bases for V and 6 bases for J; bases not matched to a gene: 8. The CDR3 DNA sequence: TGTGCCAGCAGGGGAGGGGACAGGGGCGGTCAGCCCCAGCATTTT. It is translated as CASRGGDRGGQPQHF.

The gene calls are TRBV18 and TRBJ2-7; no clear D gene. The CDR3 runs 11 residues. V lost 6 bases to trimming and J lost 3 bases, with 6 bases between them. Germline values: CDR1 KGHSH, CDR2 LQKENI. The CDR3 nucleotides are TGTGCCAGCTCCTACGGCTACGAGCAGTACTTC. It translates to CASSYGYEQYF. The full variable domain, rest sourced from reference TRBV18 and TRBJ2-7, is NAGVMQNPRHLVRRRGQEARLRCSPMKGHSHVYWYRQLPEEGLKFMVYLQKENIIDESGMPKERFSAEFPKEGPSILRIQQVVRGDSAAYFCASSYGYEQYFGPGTRLTVT.

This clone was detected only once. CDR3 in DNA: TGTGCCAGCAGTAAGCCCTCTACGTCCTACGAGCAGTACTTC. Amino acid sequence: CASSKPSTSYEQYF. V gene TRBV6-5 combines with J gene TRBJ2-7, with D uncertain. V lost 5 bases, J lost 1 base, and 12 bases lay in between. The CDR3 length is 14 residues. The germline gives CDR1 MNHEY, CDR2 SVGAGI.

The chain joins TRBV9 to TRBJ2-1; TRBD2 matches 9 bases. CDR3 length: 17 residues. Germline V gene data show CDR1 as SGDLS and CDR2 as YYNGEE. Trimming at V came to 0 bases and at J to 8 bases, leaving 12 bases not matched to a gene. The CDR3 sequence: CASSVDPGGRAGDEQFF. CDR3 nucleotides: TGTGCCAGCAGCGTAGATCCTGGCGGGAGGGCCGGGGATGAGCAGTTCTTC.

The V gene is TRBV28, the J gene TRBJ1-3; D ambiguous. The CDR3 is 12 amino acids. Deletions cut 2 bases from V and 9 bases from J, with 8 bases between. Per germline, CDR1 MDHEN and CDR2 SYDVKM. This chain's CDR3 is CASSLNRGTIYF. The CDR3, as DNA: TGTGCCAGCAGTTTAAATCGCGGCACCATATATTTT.

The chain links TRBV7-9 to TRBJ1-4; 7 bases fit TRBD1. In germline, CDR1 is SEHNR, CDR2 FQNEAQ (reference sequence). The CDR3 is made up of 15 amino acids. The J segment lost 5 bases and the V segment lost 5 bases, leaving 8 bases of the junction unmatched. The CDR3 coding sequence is TGTGCCAGCAGCCCCGAGGGCAGGGGGAATGAAAAACTGTTTTTT. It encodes CASSPEGRGNEKLFF.

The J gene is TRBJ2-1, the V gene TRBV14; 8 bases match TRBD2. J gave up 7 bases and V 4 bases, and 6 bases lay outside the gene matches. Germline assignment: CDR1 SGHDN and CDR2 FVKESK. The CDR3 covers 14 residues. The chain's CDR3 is CASSLGLVRNEQFF. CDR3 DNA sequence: TGTGCCAGCAGCCTGGGACTAGTTAGGAATGAGCAGTTCTTC.

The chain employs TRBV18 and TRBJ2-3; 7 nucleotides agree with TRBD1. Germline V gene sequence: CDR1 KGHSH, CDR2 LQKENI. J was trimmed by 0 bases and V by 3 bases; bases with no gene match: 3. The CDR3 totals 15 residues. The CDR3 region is CASSPRQGSTDTQYF. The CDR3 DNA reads TGTGCCAGCTCACCGAGACAGGGAAGCACAGATACGCAGTATTTT.

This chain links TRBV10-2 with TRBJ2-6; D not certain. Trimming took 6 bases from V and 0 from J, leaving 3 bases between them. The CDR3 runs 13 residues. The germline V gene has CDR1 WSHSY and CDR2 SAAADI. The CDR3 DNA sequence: TGCGCCAGCAGCAGCTCTGGGGCCAACGTCCTGACTTTC. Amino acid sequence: CASSSSGANVLTF.

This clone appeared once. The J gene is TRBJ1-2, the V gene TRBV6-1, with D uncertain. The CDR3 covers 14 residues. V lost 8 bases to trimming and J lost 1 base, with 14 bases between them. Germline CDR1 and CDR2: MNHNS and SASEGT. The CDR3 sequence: CASLLVQVNYGYTF. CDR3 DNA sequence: TGTGCCAGCTTACTCGTCCAGGTTAACTATGGCTACACCTTC.

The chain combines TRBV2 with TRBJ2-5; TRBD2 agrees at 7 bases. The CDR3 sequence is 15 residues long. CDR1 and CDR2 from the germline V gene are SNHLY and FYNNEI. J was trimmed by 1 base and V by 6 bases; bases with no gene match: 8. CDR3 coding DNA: TGTGCCAGCAGACAGCGGGGAAGGGGCCAAGAGACCCAGTACTTC. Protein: CASRQRGRGQETQYF.

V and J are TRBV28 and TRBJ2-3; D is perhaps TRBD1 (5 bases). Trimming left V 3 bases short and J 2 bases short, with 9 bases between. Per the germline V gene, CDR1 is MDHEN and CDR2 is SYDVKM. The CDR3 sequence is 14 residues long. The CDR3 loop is CASSFAGNTDTQYF. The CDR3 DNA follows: TGTGCCAGCAGTTTCGCAGGGAACACAGATACGCAGTATTTT.

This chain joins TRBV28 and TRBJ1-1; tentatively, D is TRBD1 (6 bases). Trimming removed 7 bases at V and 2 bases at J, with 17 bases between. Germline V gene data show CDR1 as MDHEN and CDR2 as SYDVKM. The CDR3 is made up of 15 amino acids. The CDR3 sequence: CASTLPGHRNTEAFF. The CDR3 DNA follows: TGTGCCAGCACCTTACCGGGACATCGAAACACTGAAGCTTTCTTT.

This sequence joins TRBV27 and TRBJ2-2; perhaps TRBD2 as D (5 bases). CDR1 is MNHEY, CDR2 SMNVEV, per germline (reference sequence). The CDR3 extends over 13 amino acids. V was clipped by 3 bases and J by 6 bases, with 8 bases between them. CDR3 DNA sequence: TGTGCCAGCAGTTTTGAGGGCCCCGGGGAGCTGTTTTTT. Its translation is CASSFEGPGELFF.

The DNA for the CDR3 is TGCGCCAGCAGCCAAGCCTCTAGCTCCTACAATGAGCAGTTCTTC. The encoded protein is CASSQASSSYNEQFF. V gene TRBV4-1 combines with J gene TRBJ2-1; the D is unclear. The V end lost 1 base, the J end lost 0 bases, and 7 bases lay between the germline ends. This CDR3 is built from 15 residues. Germline-derived CDR1 and CDR2 are MGHRA and YSYEKL.

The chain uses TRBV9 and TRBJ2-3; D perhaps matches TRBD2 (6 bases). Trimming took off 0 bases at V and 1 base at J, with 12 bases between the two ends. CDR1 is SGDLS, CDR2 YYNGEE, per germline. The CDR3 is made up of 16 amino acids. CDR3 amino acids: CASSVGRSSGTDTQYF. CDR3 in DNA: TGTGCCAGCAGCGTAGGTCGATCTAGCGGCACAGATACGCAGTATTTT.

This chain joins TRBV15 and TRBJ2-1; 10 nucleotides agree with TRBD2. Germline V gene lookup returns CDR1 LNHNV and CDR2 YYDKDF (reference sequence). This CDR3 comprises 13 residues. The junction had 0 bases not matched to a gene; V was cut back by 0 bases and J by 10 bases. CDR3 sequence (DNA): TGTGCCACCAGCAGAGAGACTAGCGGGGAGCAGTTCTTC. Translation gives CATSRETSGEQFF.

The CDR3 region is CASSLAGLRKNTEAFF. CDR3 nucleotide sequence: TGTGCCAGCAGCTTGGCCGGTTTGAGAAAAAACACTGAAGCTTTCTTT. The chain employs TRBV5-4 and TRBJ1-1; D gene unclear. This CDR3 is 16 amino acids long. Between the trimmed V and J ends, which lost 0 bases and 2 bases, there was a span of 14 bases. In germline, CDR1 is SGHNT, CDR2 YYREEE (reference sequence). Together with reference TRBV5-4 and TRBJ1-1, the CDR3 gives the full variable domain: ETGVTQSPTHLIKTRGQQVTLRCSSQSGHNTVSWYQQALGQGPQFIFQYYREEENGRGNFPPRFSGLQFPNYSSELNVNALELDDSALYLCASSLAGLRKNTEAFFGQGTRLTVV.

CDR3: CASSPQTNVEAFF. The CDR3 nucleotides read TGTGCCAGCTCACCACAGACAAATGTTGAAGCTTTCTTT. The chain uses TRBV18 and TRBJ1-1; unclear D gene. Looked up from germline, CDR1 is KGHSH and CDR2 is LQKENI. With 1 base removed from V and 7 bases from J, the gap between germline ends came to 10 bases. This CDR3 spans 13 amino acids.

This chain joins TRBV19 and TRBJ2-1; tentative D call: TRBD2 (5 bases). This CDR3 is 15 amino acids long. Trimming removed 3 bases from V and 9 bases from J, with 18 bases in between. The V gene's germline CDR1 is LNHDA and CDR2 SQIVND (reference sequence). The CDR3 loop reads CASSIGGSPAVEQFF. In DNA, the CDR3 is TGTGCCAGTAGTATTGGTGGGAGCCCTGCTGTTGAGCAGTTCTTC.

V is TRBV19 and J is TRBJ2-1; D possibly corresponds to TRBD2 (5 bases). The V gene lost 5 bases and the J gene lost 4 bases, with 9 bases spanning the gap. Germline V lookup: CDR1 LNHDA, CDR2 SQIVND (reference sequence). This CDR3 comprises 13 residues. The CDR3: CASSPRGYNEQFF. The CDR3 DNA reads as TGTGCCAGTAGTCCTCGCGGGTACAATGAGCAGTTCTTC.

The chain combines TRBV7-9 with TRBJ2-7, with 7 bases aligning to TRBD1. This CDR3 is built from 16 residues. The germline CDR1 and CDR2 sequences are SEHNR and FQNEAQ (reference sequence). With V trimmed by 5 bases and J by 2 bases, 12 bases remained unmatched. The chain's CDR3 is CASSTQPGQRTYEQYF. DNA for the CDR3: TGTGCCAGCAGCACCCAACCGGGACAGCGTACCTACGAGCAGTACTTC.